The source of this T cell receptor beta chain is a study of T cells in Graves' hyperthyroidism and ophthalmopathy. Regions amplified from RNA transcripts were the TCR beta CDR3 regions. An initial round of RT-PCR targeting the TCR CDR3 relied on the HTBI primer set. MiXCR was run by TCRdb on the multiplex PCR reads, yielding one entry per CDR3 protein. The repertoire holds hundreds of thousands of distinct CDR3 sequences, with 15% to 20% as singletons. This clonotype was counted only a few times. Germline V gene lookup returns CDR1 SEHNR and CDR2 FQNEAQ (reference sequence). V was trimmed by 1 base and J by 4 bases, leaving 12 bases between them. The CDR3 is 15 residues long.

The chain recombines TRBV7-9 with TRBJ2-3; D perhaps matches TRBD1 (5 bases). The sequenced sample consisted of blood. The sequence was obtained from a woman aged 25 to 45 with Graves' hyperthyroidism. CDR3 sequence reads: CASSLVRVGSDTQYF. For the CDR3, the DNA is TGTGCCAGCAGCTTAGTCAGGGTGGGGTCAGATACGCAGTATTTT.